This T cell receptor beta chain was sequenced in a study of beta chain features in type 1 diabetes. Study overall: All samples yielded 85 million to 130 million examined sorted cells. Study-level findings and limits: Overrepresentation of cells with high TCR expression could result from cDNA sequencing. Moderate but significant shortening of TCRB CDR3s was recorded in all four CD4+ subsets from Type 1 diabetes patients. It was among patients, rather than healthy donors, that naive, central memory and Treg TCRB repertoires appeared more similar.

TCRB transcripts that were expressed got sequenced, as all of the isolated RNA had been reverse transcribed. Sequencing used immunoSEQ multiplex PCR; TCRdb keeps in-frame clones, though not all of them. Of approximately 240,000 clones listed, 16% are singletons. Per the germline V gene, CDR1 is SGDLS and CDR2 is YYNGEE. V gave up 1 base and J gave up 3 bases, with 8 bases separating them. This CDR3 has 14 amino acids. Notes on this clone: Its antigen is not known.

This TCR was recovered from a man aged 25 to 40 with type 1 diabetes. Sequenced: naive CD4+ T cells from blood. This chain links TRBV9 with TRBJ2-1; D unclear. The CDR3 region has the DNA TGTGCCAGCAGCGTAACGTCTCTCTACAATGAGCAGTTCTTC. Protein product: CASSVTSLYNEQFF.